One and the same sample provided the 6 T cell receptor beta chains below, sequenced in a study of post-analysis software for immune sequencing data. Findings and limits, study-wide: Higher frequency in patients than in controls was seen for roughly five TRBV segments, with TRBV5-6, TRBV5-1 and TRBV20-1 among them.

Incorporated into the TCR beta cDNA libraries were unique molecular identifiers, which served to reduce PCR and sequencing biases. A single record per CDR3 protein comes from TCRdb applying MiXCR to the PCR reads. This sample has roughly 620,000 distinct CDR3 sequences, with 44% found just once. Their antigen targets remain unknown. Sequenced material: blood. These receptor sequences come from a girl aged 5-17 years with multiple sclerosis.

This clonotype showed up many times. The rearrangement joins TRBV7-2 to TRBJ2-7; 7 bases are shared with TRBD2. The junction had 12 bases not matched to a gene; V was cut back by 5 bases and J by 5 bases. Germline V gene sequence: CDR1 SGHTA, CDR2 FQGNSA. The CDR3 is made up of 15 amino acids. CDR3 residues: CASSPGGTHYNEQYF. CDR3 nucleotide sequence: TGTGCCAGCAGCCCCGGGGGGACTCACTACAACGAGCAGTACTTC.

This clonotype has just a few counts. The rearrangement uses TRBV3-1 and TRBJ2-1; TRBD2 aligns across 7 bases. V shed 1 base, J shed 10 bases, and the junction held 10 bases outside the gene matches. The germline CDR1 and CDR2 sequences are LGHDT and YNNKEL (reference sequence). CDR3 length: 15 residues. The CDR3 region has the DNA TGTGCCAGCAGCCAAGGCGCGCTAGCGGATACCGAGCAGTTCTTC. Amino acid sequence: CASSQGALADTEQFF.

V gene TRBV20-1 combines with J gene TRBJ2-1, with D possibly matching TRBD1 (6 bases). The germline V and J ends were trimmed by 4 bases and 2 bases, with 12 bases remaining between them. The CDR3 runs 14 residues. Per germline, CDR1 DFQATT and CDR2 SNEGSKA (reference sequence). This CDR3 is CSANRDTAYNEQFF. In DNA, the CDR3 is TGCAGTGCTAACCGGGACACAGCCTACAATGAGCAGTTCTTC.

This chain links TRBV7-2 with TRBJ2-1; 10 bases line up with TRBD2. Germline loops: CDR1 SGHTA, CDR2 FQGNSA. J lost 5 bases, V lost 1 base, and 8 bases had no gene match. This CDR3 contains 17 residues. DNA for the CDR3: TGTGCCAGCAGCTTAGGGGCTAGCGGGGGATTTAACAATGAGCAGTTCTTC. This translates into CASSLGASGGFNNEQFF.

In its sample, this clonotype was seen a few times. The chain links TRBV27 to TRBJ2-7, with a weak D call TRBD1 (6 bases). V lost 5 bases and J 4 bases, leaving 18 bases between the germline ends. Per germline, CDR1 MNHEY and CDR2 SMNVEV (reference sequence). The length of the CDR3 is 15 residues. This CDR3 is CASSLRTAYSYEQYF. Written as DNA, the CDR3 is TGTGCCAGCAGTCTTCGGACAGCATACTCATACGAGCAGTACTTC.

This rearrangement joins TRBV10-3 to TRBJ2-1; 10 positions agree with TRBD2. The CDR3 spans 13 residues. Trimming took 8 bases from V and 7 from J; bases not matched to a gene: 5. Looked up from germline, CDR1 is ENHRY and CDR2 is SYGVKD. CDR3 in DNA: TGTGCCATCGGGACTAGCGCCGGAAATGAGCAGTTCTTC. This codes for CAIGTSAGNEQFF.